Given below is one TCR beta chain in context. Its antigen is unknown. CDR3 length: 15 residues. Germline-derived CDR1 and CDR2 are SNHLY and FYNNEI. The J segment lost 6 bases and the V segment lost 4 bases, leaving 10 bases of the junction unmatched. Generated by immunoSEQ multiplex PCR, the TCRdb table keeps only in-frame clones and is missing some. Counted here are roughly 100,000 clones, around 80% occurring once; the ten biggest clones make up 5%. The sample originates from a study of T cell responses to AZD1222 COVID-19 vaccine. Findings and limits, study-wide: Spike-spanning, vaccine-associated CD4 TCRs were dominant at 160-218 and 743-854. Once two AZD1222 doses were given, Spike-specific TCR breadth and depth went up.

The sequence was collected from an adult in good health. The chain is built from TRBV2 and TRBJ2-7, with TRBD1 matching over 9 bases. Sequenced material: peripheral blood, taken on day 0 of AZD1222 vaccination. The CDR3 region has the DNA TGTGCCAGCAGTGGGGCCGGGACAGGGAGAGGCGAGCAGTACTTC. Its translation is CASSGAGTGRGEQYF. Supplemented by reference TRBV2 and TRBJ2-7, the full variable domain reads EPEVTQTPSHQVTQMGQEVILRCVPISNHLYFYWYRQILGQKVEFLVSFYNNEISEKSEIFDDQFSVERPDGSNFTLKIRSTKLEDSAMYFCASSGAGTGRGEQYFGPGTRLTVT.